The text below deals with one T cell receptor (beta chain). What antigen it recognizes has not been identified. No much larger clone exists at a distance of one base, and base qualities are not known. The collaborating institutions used their own protocols to collect whole blood in K2EDTA tubes. Collaborator samples were shipped for TCRbeta analysis as frozen whole blood, isolated PBMCs, or DNA extracted from either sample type. From a lookup of the germline V gene, CDR1 and CDR2 are SGHTA and FQGNSA. V and J are truncated by 0 bases and 8 bases respectively, leaving an intervening sequence of 22 bases. The CDR3 contains 17 residues, cysteine and phenylalanine counted. Of the read, only the CDR3 DNA is kept; its 51 bases are in frame from base 1. The data were taken from a study of blood T cell repertoires in COVID-19 (dated by TCRdb to about 2020). For context, the study as a whole: Samples covering the acute and convalescent phases of COVID-19 were provided by collaborators in the United States, Italy and Spain. Samples came from the ongoing ImmuneRACE study (first 160 participants) plus 1,254 subjects from 6 global collaborators. HLA class I and class II types, where available, came from metadata supplied by the sample provider rather than from assay-based typing. A freely available public database, intended as a resource for researchers studying the immune response to SARS-CoV-2, is where the repertoires were released. The dataset comprised deeply sampled blood TCRbeta repertoires from subjects exposed to, actively infected with, or recovered from COVID-19. A de-identified subject ID, COVID-19 status, age in years and sex were almost always included in the sample metadata. The material from the prospective study consisted of cDNA or gDNA derived from T cells, B-cell-depleted T cells, or PBMCs.

Findings and caveats that apply to the study as a whole: The quantity of clinical and demographic metadata differed by source and by participant and was supplied without curation.

TCRbeta CDR3 regions were amplified from genomic DNA by means of the immunoSEQ Assay, a bias-controlled multiplex PCR. As for the authors' bioinformatics: Nucleated cell counts per sample were estimated from amplification of reference gene primers within the assay. To quantify the absolute abundance of each unique TCRbeta CDR3 rearrangement, sequence reads were collapsed and filtered. For each sample, productive Simpson clonality was calculated as the square root of Simpson's diversity index over productive rearrangements. Held by TCRdb, this immuneACCESS table contains in-frame sequences only and omits some clones. Under half of the omission traces to an unresolved V gene where checked; the cause of the rest is unknown. The V and J calls and clone size come from that table; D and trimming were worked out from the DNA. Within this sample are 60,000 to 70,000 clones, with around 82% of them counted one time only. The top ten clones comprise about 5% of the sample.

Sequenced: peripheral blood. Rearrangement joined TRBV7-2 to TRBJ1-2, and perhaps TRBD1 as D gene, on 6 matching bases. The clonotype was recovered from a woman aged 55-75 years with acute or convalescent COVID-19. The DNA is as follows: TGTGCCAGCAGCTTAGCAATGGGGGCTGGGGGGGCTAAAGGCTACACCTTC. It codes for CASSLAMGAGGAKGYTF.